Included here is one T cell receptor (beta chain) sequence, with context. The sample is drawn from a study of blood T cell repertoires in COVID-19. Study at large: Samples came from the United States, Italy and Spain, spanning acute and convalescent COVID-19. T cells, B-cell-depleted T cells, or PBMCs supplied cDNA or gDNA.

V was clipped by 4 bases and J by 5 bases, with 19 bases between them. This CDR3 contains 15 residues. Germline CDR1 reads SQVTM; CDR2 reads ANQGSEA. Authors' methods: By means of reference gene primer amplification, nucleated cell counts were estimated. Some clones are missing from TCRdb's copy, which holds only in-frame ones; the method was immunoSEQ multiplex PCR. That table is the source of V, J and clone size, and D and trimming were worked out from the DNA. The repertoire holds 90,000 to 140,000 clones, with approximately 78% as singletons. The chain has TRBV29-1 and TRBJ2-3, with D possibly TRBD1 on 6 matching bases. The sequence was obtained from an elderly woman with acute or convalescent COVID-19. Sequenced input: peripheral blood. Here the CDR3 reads CSVVTEQGTRDTQYF. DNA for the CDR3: TGCAGCGTTGTAACCGAACAGGGAACGAGAGATACGCAGTATTTT.